The clone carrying this TCR beta chain came up a few times. Its antigen is unidentified. This sample is drawn from a study of blood T cells in healthy people across ages. Study results and caveats: Nothing was known about donor CMV status, and this possibly confounded expanded clonotype changes.

Primed by a sample-barcoded 5' primer and a J-beta primer mix, a second PCR proceeded for about 6 to 11 cycles. Each cDNA molecule was tagged by a template-switch adaptor with 12 random nucleotides. TCRdb analysed the 5' RACE reads with MiXCR anew, one entry per CDR3 protein. Of 750,000 to 1,000,000 distinct CDR3 sequences listed, about 28% were seen once; the top ten hold roughly a tenth. This CDR3 region has 11 residues. Germline loops: CDR1 LGHDT, CDR2 YNNKEL (reference sequence). The data were also submitted as part of a second study, on T cells of mothers and their children. From that study: Three mothers and their six children, all healthy Caucasians, donated. Using around 1.6 ug per 15 ul, all extracted RNA underwent cDNA synthesis.

The rearrangement uses TRBV3-1 and TRBJ2-4, with unresolved D. The last part of the DNA fits TRBJ2-7 better; the J call may be wrong. The TCR comes from a woman aged 40 to 50 in good health. The specimen sequenced was blood. CDR3 DNA sequence: TGTGCCAGCAGCCAAACGAACGAGCAGTACTTC. Translation gives CASSQTNEQYF.